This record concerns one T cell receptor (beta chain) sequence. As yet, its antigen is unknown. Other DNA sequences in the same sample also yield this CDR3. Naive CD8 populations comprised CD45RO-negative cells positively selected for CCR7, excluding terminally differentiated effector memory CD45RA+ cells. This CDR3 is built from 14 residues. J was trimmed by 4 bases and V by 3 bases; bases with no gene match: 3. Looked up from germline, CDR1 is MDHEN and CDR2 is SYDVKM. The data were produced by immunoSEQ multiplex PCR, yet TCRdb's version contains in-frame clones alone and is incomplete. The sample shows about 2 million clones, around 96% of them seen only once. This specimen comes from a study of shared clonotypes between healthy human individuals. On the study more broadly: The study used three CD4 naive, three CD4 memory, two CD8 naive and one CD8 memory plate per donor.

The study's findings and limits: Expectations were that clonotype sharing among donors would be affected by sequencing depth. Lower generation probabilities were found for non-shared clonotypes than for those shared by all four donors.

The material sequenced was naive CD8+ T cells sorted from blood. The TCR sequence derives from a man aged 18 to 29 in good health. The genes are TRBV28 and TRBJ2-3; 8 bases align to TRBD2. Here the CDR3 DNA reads TGTGCCAGCAGTTTGGCGGGGGGATCAGATACGCAGTATTTT. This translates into CASSLAGGSDTQYF.